This T cell receptor beta chain was recovered during a study of cytomegalovirus exposure and HLA in healthy donors. The overall study: It was reported in a later analysis that the 120 or so validation repertoires used the same platform as the roughly 700 first-cohort repertoires. Regarding the study as a whole: The study labeled 164 TCR beta chains cytomegalovirus-associated. Whilst most TCR sequences proved rare, a subset of public TCRs occurred across many donors. Reports credit the classifier with highly specific, highly sensitive diagnosis of cytomegalovirus status.

This table comes from immunoSEQ multiplex PCR, and its TCRdb copy is limited to in-frame clones, with some not included. Altogether roughly 60,000 clones are present, about 93% being singletons, with the ten largest covering 2% to 2.5%. The CDR3 is 16 residues long. V lost 2 bases to trimming and J lost 4 bases; unmatched junction nucleotides: 8. Germline CDR1 and CDR2: GTSNPN and SVGIG (reference sequence). This clone has just one count. Its cognate antigen is unknown. The source of this sequence is a man aged 18 to 30 in good health and CMV-seronegative. Material for sequencing was PBMCs. The chain employs TRBV30 and TRBJ2-1; 10 positions match TRBD2. The CDR3 is CAWSPSRTSGYNEQFF. The CDR3 nucleotides read TGTGCCTGGAGTCCTAGTCGGACTAGCGGTTACAATGAGCAGTTCTTC.